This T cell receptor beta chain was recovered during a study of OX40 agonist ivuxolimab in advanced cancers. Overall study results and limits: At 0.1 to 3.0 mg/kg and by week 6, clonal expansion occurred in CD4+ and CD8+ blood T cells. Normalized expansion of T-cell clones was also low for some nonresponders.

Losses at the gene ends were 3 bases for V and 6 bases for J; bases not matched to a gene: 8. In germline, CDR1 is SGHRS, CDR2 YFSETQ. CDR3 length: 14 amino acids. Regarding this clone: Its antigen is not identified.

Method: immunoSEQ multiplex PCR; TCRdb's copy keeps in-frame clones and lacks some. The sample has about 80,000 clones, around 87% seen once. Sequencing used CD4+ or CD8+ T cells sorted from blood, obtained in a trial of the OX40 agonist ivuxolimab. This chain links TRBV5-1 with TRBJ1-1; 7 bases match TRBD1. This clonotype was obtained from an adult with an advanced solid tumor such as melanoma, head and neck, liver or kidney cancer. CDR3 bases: TGCGCCAGCAGCTCGACAGGGTGGGGATCTGAAGCTTTCTTT. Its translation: CASSSTGWGSEAFF.